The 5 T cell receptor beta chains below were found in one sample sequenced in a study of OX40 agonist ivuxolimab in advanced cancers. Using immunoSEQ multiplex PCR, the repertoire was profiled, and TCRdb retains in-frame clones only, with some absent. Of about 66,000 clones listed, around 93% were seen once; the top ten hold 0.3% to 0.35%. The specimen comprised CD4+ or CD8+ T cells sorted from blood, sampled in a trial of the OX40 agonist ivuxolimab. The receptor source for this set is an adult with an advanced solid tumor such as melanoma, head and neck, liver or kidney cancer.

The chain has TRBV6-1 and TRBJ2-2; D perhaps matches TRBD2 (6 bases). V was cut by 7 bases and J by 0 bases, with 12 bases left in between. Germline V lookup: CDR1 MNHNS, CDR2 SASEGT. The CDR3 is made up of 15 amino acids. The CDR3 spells CASNRLVSNTGELFF. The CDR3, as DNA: TGTGCCAGCAACCGACTAGTTTCGAACACCGGGGAGCTGTTTTTT.

The CDR3 loop is CASSLLGSTDTQYF. CDR3 in DNA: TGCGCCAGCAGCTTGTTAGGGAGCACAGATACGCAGTATTTT. This chain links TRBV5-1 with TRBJ2-3; D remains unclear. Deletions cut 1 base from V and 0 bases from J, with 6 bases between. CDR3 length equals 14 residues. Germline V gene lookup returns CDR1 SGHRS and CDR2 YFSETQ. The complete variable domain, with remaining parts taken from reference TRBV5-1 and TRBJ2-3, reads KAGVTQTPRYLIKTRGQQVTLSCSPISGHRSVSWYQQTPGQGLQFLFEYFSETQRNKGNFPGRFSGRQFSNSRSEMNVSTLELGDSALYLCASSLLGSTDTQYFGPGTRLTVL.

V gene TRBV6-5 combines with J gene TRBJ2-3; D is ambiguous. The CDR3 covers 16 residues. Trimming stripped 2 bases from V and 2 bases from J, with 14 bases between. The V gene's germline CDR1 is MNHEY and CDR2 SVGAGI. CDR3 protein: CASSYPPAQPTDTQYF. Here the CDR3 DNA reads TGTGCCAGCAGTTACCCGCCGGCCCAACCCACAGATACGCAGTATTTT.

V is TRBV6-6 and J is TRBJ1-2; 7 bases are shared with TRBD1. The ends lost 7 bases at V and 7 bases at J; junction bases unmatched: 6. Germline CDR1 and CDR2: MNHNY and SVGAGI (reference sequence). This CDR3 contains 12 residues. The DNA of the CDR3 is TGTGCCAGCACTACAGGGGCGTCTGGCTACACCTTC. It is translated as CASTTGASGYTF.

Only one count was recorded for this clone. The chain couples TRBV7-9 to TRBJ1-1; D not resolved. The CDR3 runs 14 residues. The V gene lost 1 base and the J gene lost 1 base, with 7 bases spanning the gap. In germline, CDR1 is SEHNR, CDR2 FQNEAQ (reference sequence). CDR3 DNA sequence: TGTGCCAGCAGCTTAGAAGGTGCGAACACTGAAGCTTTCTTT. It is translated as CASSLEGANTEAFF.